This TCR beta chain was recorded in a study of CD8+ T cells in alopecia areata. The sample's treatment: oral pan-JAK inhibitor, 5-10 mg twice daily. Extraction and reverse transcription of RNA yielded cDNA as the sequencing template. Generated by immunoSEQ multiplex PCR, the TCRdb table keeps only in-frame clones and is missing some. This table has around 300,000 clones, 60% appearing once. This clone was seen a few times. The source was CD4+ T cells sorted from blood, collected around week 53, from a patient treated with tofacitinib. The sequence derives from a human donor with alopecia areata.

CDR3: CASSPLFRRDEQFF. The DNA for the CDR3 is TGTGCCAGCAGCCCCCTCTTCAGGCGCGATGAGCAGTTCTTC. This chain links TRBV13 with TRBJ2-1; D unclear. The CDR3 has 14 residues. Germline-derived CDR1 and CDR2 are PRHDT and FYEKMQ (reference sequence). With 5 bases removed from V and 8 bases from J, the gap between germline ends came to 16 bases.